Reported below is one T cell receptor (beta chain). Its antigen is still unknown. Noted time point: pre-sensitization, week 0. Indicated treatment: therapeutic diphenylcyclopropenone sensitization with weekly scalp DPC. Whole blood that had not been fractionated was the source of extracted total RNA. The CDR3 runs 16 residues. Trimming removed 4 bases at V and 0 bases at J, with 16 bases between. Germline V CDR1 and CDR2: SGHKS, YYEKEE (reference sequence). This sample stems from a study of human T cells and chemical hapten exposure. Study conclusions and caveats: While controls formed fewer of them, expanded TCRs formed significantly more large CDR3 similarity clusters.

Separate cDNA molecules received unique molecular identifiers, which the library attached to them. TCRdb recomputed calls from the RACE reads with MiXCR, one row per CDR3 protein. The table includes about 53,000 distinct CDR3 sequences, 8% to 10% detected once. The specimen comprised whole blood, sampled in connection with sensitization to the hapten diphenylcyclopropenone (DPC). The chain uses TRBV5-5 and TRBJ1-2; tentatively, D is TRBD1 (5 bases). The receptor was derived from a man aged 40-49 years with alopecia areata. Some clones in this sample may be carry-over from other donors' samples. The CDR3 sequence: CASSPGTPGANYGYTF. DNA of the CDR3: TGTGCCAGCAGCCCCGGGACGCCCGGAGCTAACTATGGCTACACCTTC.